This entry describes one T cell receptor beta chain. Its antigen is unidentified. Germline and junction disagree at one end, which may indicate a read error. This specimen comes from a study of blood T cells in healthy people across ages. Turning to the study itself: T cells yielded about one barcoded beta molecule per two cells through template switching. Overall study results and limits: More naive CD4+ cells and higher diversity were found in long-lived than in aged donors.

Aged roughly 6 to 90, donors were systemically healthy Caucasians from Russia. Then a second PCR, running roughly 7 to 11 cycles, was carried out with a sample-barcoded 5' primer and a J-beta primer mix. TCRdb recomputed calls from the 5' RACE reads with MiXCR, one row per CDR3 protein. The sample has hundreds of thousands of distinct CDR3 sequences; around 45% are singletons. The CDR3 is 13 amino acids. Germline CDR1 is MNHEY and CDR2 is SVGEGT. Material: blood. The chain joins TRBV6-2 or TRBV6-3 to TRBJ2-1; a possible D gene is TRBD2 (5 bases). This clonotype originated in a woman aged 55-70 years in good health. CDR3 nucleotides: TGTGCCAGCGGTTACGACTATCACAATGAGCAGTTCTTC. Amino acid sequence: CASGYDYHNEQFF.